This paragraph reports one T cell receptor beta chain. Antigen specificity is unknown. The record originates from a study of shared clonotypes between healthy human individuals. Study-wide points: Blood was the sole source, and tissue repertoires probably differ. Limited genetic and exposure-history diversity came from having few donors.

Repertoires were generated with immunoSEQ multiplex PCR, while TCRdb's copy carries only in-frame clones and drops some. The sample has some 480,000 clones, 79% seen once. Trimming removed 5 bases from V and 4 bases from J, with 12 bases in between. The CDR3 has 14 amino acids. Looked up from germline, CDR1 is SGHNT and CDR2 is YENEEA. HIV-negative, healthy adults without recent acute infections or vaccinations were the donors. The clonotype originates from a woman aged 40 to 55 in good health. Some clones in this sample may be carry-over from other donors' samples. The sample comprised PBMCs. V gene TRBV11-3 combines with J gene TRBJ2-1; D is ambiguous. CDR3 residues: CASSTQGSYNEQFF. CDR3 DNA sequence: TGTGCCAGCAGCACCCAAGGATCATACAATGAGCAGTTCTTC.